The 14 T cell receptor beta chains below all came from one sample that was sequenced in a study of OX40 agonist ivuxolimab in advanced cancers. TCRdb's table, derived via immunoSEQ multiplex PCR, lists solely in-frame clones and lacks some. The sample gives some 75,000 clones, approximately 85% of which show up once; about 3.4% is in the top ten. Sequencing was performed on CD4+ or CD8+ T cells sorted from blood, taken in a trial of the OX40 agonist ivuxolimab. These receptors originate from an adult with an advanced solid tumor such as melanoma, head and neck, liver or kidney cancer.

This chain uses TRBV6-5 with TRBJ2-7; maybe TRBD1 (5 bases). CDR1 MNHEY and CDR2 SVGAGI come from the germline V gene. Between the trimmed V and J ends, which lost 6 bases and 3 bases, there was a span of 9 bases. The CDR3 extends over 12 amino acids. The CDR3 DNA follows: TGTGCCAGCAGCAAGGGGTACTACGAGCAGTACTTC. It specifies CASSKGYYEQYF.

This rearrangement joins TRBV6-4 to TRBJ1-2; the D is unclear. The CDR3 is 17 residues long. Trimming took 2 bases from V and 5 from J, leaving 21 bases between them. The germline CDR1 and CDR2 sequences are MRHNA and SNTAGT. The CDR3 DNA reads TGTGCCAGCAGTGACGCGGACCTCGGGCAGGAAGGTTATGGCTACACCTTC. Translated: CASSDADLGQEGYGYTF.

The CDR3 sequence: CASSFDEDTDTQYF. The CDR3 region has the DNA TGTGCCAGCAGTTTCGACGAGGATACAGATACGCAGTATTTT. V and J are TRBV28 and TRBJ2-3; D not resolved. CDR1 and CDR2 (germline): MDHEN, SYDVKM. V was pared by 3 bases and J by 3 bases, with 10 bases between. CDR3 length: 14 residues.

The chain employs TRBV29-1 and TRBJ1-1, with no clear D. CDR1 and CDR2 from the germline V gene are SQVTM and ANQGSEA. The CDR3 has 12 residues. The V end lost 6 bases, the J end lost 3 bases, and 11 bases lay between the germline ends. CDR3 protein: CSVGYRDTEAFF. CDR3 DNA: TGCAGCGTGGGGTATAGGGACACTGAAGCTTTCTTT.

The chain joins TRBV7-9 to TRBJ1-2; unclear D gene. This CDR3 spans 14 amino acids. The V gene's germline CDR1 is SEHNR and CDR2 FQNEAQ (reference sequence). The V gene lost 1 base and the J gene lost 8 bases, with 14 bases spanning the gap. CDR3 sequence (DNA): TGTGCCAGCAGCTTAGGCGGCCTGGCTCTGGGCTACACCTTC. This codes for CASSLGGLALGYTF.

The DNA of the CDR3 is TGTGCCAGCAGCTTGCGTTTGGTAGCGGGAGGAATTTCGGATGAGCAGTTCTTC. It is translated as CASSLRLVAGGISDEQFF. The rearrangement uses TRBV5-5 and TRBJ2-1, with TRBD2 matching over 10 bases. Unmatched junction bases numbered 15, after V lost 1 base and J lost 8 bases. Germline V CDR1 and CDR2: SGHKS, YYEKEE (reference sequence). The CDR3 is 18 amino acids.

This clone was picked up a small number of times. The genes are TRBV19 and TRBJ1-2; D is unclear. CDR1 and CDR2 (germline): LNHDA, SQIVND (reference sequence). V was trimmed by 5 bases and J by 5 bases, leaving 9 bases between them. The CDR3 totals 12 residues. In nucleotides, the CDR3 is TGTGCCAGTAGTGCGGACGGTTATGGCTACACCTTC. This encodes CASSADGYGYTF.

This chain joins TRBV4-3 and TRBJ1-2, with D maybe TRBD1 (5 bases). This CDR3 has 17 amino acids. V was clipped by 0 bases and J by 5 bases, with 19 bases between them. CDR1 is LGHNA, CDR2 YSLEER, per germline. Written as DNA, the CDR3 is TGCGCCAGCAGCCAAGAAGGGGCGGGAAGGGATAAATATGGCTACACCTTC. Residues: CASSQEGAGRDKYGYTF.

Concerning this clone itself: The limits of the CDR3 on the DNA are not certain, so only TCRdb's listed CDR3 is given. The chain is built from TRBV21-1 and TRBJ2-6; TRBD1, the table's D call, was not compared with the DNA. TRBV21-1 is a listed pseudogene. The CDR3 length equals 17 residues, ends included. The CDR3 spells CASSVGQGATGANVLTF.

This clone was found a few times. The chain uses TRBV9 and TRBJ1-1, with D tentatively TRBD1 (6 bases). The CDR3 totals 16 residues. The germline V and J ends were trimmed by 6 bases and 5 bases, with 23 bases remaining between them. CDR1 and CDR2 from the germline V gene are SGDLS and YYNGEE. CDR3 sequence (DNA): TGTGCCAGCAACAAGGGCGGGCTGGGGGCGCGAACTGAAGCTTTCTTT. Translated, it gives CASNKGGLGARTEAFF.

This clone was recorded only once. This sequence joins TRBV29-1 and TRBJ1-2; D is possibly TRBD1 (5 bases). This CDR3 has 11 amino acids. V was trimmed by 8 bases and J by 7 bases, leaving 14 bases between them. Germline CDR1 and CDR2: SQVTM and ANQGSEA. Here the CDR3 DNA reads TGCAGCTCGGACGGGGCAGGTGGCTACACCTTC. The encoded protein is CSSDGAGGYTF.

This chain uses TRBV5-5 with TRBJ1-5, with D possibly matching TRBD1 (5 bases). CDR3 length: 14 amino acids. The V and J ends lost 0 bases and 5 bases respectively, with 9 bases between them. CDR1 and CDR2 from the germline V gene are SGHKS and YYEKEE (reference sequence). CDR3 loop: CASSLVREDQPQHF. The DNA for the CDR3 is TGTGCCAGCAGCTTGGTCAGGGAGGATCAGCCCCAGCATTTT.

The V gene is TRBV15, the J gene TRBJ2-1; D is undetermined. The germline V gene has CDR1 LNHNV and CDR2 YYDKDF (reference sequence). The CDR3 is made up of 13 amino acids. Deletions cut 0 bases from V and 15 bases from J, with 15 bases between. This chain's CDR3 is CATSRDREIRAFF. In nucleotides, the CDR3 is TGTGCCACCAGCAGAGATCGAGAGATTAGGGCGTTCTTC.

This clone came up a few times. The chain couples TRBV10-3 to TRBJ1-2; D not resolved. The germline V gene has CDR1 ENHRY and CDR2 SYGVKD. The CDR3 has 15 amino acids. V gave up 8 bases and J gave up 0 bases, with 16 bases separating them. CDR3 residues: CAISLTLPSNYGYTF. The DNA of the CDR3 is TGTGCCATCTCACTCACCTTGCCATCTAACTATGGCTACACCTTC.